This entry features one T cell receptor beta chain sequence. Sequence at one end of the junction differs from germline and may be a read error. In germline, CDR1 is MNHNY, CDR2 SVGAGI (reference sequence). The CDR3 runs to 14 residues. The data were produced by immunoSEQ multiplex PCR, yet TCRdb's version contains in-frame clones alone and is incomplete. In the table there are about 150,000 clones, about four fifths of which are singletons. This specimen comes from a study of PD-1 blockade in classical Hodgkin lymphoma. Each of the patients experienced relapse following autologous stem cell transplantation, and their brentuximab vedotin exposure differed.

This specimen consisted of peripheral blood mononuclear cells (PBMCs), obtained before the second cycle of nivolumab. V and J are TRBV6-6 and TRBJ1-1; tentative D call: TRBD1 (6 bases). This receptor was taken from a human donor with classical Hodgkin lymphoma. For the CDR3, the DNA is TGTGCCAGCAGAATTACAGGGATGAAAACTGAAGCTTTCTTT. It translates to CASRITGMKTEAFF.